This T cell receptor beta chain comes out of a study of a mutant IDH1 vaccine in newly diagnosed glioma. Study background: The study started vaccination 4-6 weeks after radiotherapy alone, or with temozolomide cycles. Those enrolled had earlier been treated with radiotherapy, temozolomide, or both, mostly both.

V was cut by 11 bases and J by 0 bases, with 13 bases left in between. Germline CDR1 is SGHVS and CDR2 is FQNEAQ. The CDR3 sequence is 13 residues long. Assay: immunoSEQ multiplex PCR; the TCRdb copy retains only in-frame clones and omits some. The sample yields approximately 60,000 clones, about 88% seen once. Study results and limitations: Pseudoprogression looked unconnected to shifts in top peripheral T cell clonotypes.

Regarding this clone: Its antigen is as yet unknown.

Regarding time point: week 23, last vaccination. Every single dose of the vaccine, 300 ug of mutant IDH1 20-mer peptide, came with topical imiquimod. Each of the donors came in with new WHO grade 3 or 4 astrocytomas that were IDH1-mutant and ATRX-lost. This clonotype was obtained from a man aged 25 to 40 with glioma. The specimen comprised PBMCs, sampled from a glioma patient whose treatment included an IDH1 peptide vaccine. This rearrangement joins TRBV7-8 to TRBJ1-1; D not resolved. Here the CDR3 reads CALTIIMNTEAFF. DNA for the CDR3: TGTGCCTTAACGATTATTATGAACACTGAAGCTTTCTTT.